A single sample gave rise to the 19 T cell receptor beta chains below, sequenced in a study of blood T cells in healthy people across ages. The second PCR ran about 6 to 12 cycles with a sample-barcoded 5' primer and J-beta primers. TCRdb analysed the 5' RACE reads with MiXCR anew, one entry per CDR3 protein. The sample consists of under 2,000,000 distinct CDR3 sequences, less than 50% of them appearing once. Sequencing input: blood. The receptors originated from a middle-aged woman in good health.

V is TRBV5-1 and J is TRBJ2-5; D remains ambiguous. Germline CDR1 reads SGHRS; CDR2 reads YFSETQ. The CDR3 runs 13 residues. Trimming removed 4 bases from V and 4 bases from J, with 11 bases in between. This CDR3 reads CASSLPTTETQYF. The CDR3 nucleotides read TGCGCCAGCAGCCTTCCCACCACAGAGACCCAGTACTTC.

The gene calls are TRBV7-2 and TRBJ2-1; TRBD2 matches at 11 bases. Per the germline V gene, CDR1 is SGHTA and CDR2 is FQGNSA. This CDR3 has 17 residues. J lost 3 bases, V lost 5 bases, and 9 bases had no gene match. CDR3 in DNA: TGTGCCAGCAGCGCTCCAACTAGCGGGGGACTCTACAATGAGCAGTTCTTC. The encoded protein is CASSAPTSGGLYNEQFF.

The V and J genes are TRBV6-1 and TRBJ2-7, with 8 bases lining up with TRBD2. Germline lookup yields CDR1 MNHNS and CDR2 SASEGT. CDR3 length: 16 residues. The V gene end was trimmed by 4 bases and the J gene end by 3 bases; junction bases not matched to a gene: 11. The CDR3 sequence is CASSAIGRGRDYEQYF. As DNA, the CDR3 is TGTGCCAGCAGTGCCATCGGGAGGGGTCGAGACTACGAGCAGTACTTC.

The rearrangement links TRBV11-2 to TRBJ2-3, with unresolved D. Germline V gene sequence: CDR1 SGHAT, CDR2 FQNNGV. V shed 5 bases and J shed 3 bases, with 12 bases lying between them. This CDR3 contains 14 residues. CDR3: CASSHVHPTDTQYF. DNA for the CDR3: TGTGCCAGCAGCCACGTGCATCCTACAGATACGCAGTATTTT. Full variable domain (missing parts from reference TRBV11-2 and TRBJ2-3): EAGVAQSPRYKIIEKRQSVAFWCNPISGHATLYWYQQILGQGPKLLIQFQNNGVVDDSQLPKDRFSAERLKGVDSTLKIQPAKLEDSAVYLCASSHVHPTDTQYFGPGTRLTVL.

The J gene is TRBJ2-3, the V gene TRBV6-1, with 15 bases lining up with TRBD2. The CDR3 contains 18 residues. From germline, CDR1 is MNHNS and CDR2 SASEGT. V shed 10 bases and J 4 bases; nucleotides not matched to a gene: 15. The CDR3 DNA reads as TGTGCCAACCTTACTTGGACTAGCGGGGGGGCAGAGCCAGATACGCAGTATTTT. Protein: CANLTWTSGGAEPDTQYF.

The J gene is TRBJ2-4, the V gene TRBV7-2, with TRBD2 as a possible D gene (6 bases). Germline lookup yields CDR1 SGHTA and CDR2 FQGNSA. The ends were cut back, 5 bases at V and 9 bases at J, with 17 bases in the middle. The CDR3 covers 14 residues. In DNA form, the CDR3 reads TGTGCCAGCAGCCAAAGGTGGGGGGATGGCATTCAGTACTTC. This sequence encodes CASSQRWGDGIQYF.

The chain has TRBV6-2 or TRBV6-3 and TRBJ1-6, with 9 bases lining up with TRBD1. CDR1 and CDR2 from the germline V gene are MNHEY and SVGEGT. J gave up 6 bases and V 0 bases, and 3 bases lay outside the gene matches. The CDR3 is 16 amino acids. In nucleotides, the CDR3 is TGTGCCAGCAGTTACTCCGGGACAGGGCTTAATTCACCCCTCCACTTT. Amino acid sequence: CASSYSGTGLNSPLHF.

The V gene is TRBV7-2, the J gene TRBJ2-1; TRBD1 is a possible D gene (6 bases). The CDR3 sequence is 15 residues long. Trimming took off 2 bases at V and 2 bases at J, with 10 bases between the two ends. Germline lookup yields CDR1 SGHTA and CDR2 FQGNSA. CDR3 bases: TGTGCCAGCAGCTTATCCGGACAGACCTACAATGAGCAGTTCTTC. This encodes CASSLSGQTYNEQFF.

The chain carries TRBV6-5 and TRBJ2-5; maybe TRBD2 (5 bases). The CDR3 extends over 13 amino acids. Trimming took 8 bases from V and 4 from J, leaving 14 bases between them. Germline V CDR1 and CDR2: MNHEY, SVGAGI. The CDR3 sequence: CASGRGLGETQYF. CDR3 bases: TGTGCCAGCGGAAGAGGGCTTGGAGAGACCCAGTACTTC.

This clonotype has a handful of counts. The chain combines TRBV28 with TRBJ2-7; tentative D call: TRBD2 (6 bases). V was clipped by 6 bases and J by 8 bases, with 20 bases between them. The CDR3 sequence is 14 residues long. Germline CDR1 MDHEN, CDR2 SYDVKM. CDR3 residues: CASRDGTRLTKQYF. The DNA for the CDR3 is TGTGCCAGCAGGGATGGGACTCGCCTTACGAAGCAGTACTTC.

The table lists this clonotype with a few counts. V usage is TRBV5-1 and J usage is TRBJ2-7; a possible D gene is TRBD2 (5 bases). V was shortened by 5 bases and J by 1 base, with 19 bases between the two germline ends. There are 16 residues in the CDR3. Germline lookup yields CDR1 SGHRS and CDR2 YFSETQ. CDR3 amino acids: CASRSGLSGFSYEQYF. For the CDR3, the DNA is TGCGCCAGCAGGTCCGGACTTTCTGGTTTTTCCTACGAGCAGTACTTC. Full variable domain (rest looked up from reference TRBV5-1 and TRBJ2-7): KAGVTQTPRYLIKTRGQQVTLSCSPISGHRSVSWYQQTPGQGLQFLFEYFSETQRNKGNFPGRFSGRQFSNSRSEMNVSTLELGDSALYLCASRSGLSGFSYEQYFGPGTRLTVT.

The V gene is TRBV7-2, the J gene TRBJ2-5, with D perhaps given as TRBD1 or TRBD2 (5 bases each). The CDR3 has 12 residues. Per the germline V gene, CDR1 is SGHTA and CDR2 is FQGNSA. The V end lost 7 bases, the J end lost 11 bases, and 17 bases lay between the germline ends. CDR3 in amino acids: CASIRPGPKQYF. Written as DNA, the CDR3 is TGTGCCAGCATCCGACCGGGACCCAAGCAGTACTTC.

This clonotype was observed at least ten times. The rearrangement links TRBV24-1 to TRBJ2-7; the D call may be TRBD1 or TRBD2 (5 bases each). Trimming cost V 6 bases and J 8 bases, with 13 bases left between them. Germline V CDR1 and CDR2: KGHDR, SFDVKD. The CDR3 covers 12 residues. CDR3: CATSTGRGQQYF. The CDR3 region has the DNA TGTGCCACCAGTACGGGACGAGGGCAGCAGTACTTC.

V gene TRBV7-2 combines with J gene TRBJ2-7; 7 nucleotides line up with TRBD1. V lost 6 bases, J lost 0 bases, and 17 bases stayed unmatched. There are 18 residues in the CDR3. Germline V gene sequence: CDR1 SGHTA, CDR2 FQGNSA. CDR3 bases: TGTGCCAGCAGAGAAATCCGCCCTGGGACAGCAAGCTCCTACGAGCAGTACTTC. This sequence encodes CASREIRPGTASSYEQYF.

The chain is built from TRBV27 and TRBJ2-3; D is perhaps TRBD1 or TRBD2 (5 bases each). V was cut by 4 bases and J by 4 bases, with 18 bases left in between. Germline V lookup: CDR1 MNHEY, CDR2 SMNVEV (reference sequence). The CDR3 spans 16 residues. CDR3 sequence (DNA): TGTGCCAGCAGTTCGGTCGGGGCTTTTAGTTCAGATACGCAGTATTTT. Its protein is CASSSVGAFSSDTQYF.

The sample holds a few counts of this clonotype. The J gene is TRBJ2-7, the V gene TRBV28; TRBD2 is a possible D gene (6 bases). Germline V gene data show CDR1 as MDHEN and CDR2 as SYDVKM. This CDR3 is 13 amino acids long. V was cut by 3 bases and J by 6 bases, with 12 bases left in between. The CDR3 sequence: CASSLGGWSEQYF. The CDR3, as DNA: TGTGCCAGCAGTTTGGGGGGTTGGAGCGAGCAGTACTTC. Full variable domain (outside the CDR3, taken from reference TRBV28 and TRBJ2-7): DVKVTQSSRYLVKRTGEKVFLECVQDMDHENMFWYRQDPGLGLRLIYFSYDVKMKEKGDIPEGYSVSREKKERFSLILESASTNQTSMYLCASSLGGWSEQYFGPGTRLTVT.

The chain links TRBV5-1 to TRBJ2-7, with 8 bases lining up with TRBD1. Germline CDR1 SGHRS, CDR2 YFSETQ. V shed 2 bases and J 4 bases; nucleotides not matched to a gene: 8. This CDR3 is built from 15 residues. CDR3 amino acids: CASSFPRTGPYEQYF. For the CDR3, the DNA is TGCGCCAGCAGCTTTCCCAGGACAGGGCCGTACGAGCAGTACTTC.

CDR3 sequence: CASSIGSSRRTDTQYF. In nucleotides, the CDR3 is TGTGCCAGTAGTATAGGGAGTAGCAGGCGCACAGATACGCAGTATTTT. V and J are TRBV19 and TRBJ2-3; D is unresolved. The CDR3 extends over 16 amino acids. Trimming took off 1 base at V and 1 base at J, with 12 bases between the two ends. Germline V gene lookup returns CDR1 LNHDA and CDR2 SQIVND (reference sequence).

The V and J genes are TRBV9 and TRBJ2-1, with D possibly TRBD1 on 5 matching bases. Germline CDR1 is SGDLS and CDR2 is YYNGEE. The CDR3 is made up of 15 amino acids. V was cut by 4 bases and J by 9 bases, with 20 bases left in between. This CDR3 is CASSTDSVRASEQFF. In DNA, the CDR3 is TGTGCCAGCAGCACCGACAGTGTTCGTGCTAGTGAGCAGTTCTTC.